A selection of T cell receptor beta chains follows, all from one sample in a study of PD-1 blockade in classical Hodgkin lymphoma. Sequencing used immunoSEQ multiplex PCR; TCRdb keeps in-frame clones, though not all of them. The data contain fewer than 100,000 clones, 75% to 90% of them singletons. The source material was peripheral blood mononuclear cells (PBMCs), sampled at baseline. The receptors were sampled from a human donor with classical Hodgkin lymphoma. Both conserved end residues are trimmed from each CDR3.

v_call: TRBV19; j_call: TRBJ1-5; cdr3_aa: ASSPPPGNSQPQH
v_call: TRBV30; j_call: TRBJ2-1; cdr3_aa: AWSPGQLLLNEQF
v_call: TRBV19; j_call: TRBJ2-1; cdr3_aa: ASSSTGIRGYNEQF
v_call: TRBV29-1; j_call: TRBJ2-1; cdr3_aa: SLEGSGRNEQF
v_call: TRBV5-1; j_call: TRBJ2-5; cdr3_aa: ASLPPGPGKTQY
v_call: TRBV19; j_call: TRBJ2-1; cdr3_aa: ASSLRAGGGYNEQF
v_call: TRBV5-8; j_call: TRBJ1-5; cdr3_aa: ASGTGGSNQPQH
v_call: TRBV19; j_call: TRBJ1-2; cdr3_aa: ASTVGRDTYGYT
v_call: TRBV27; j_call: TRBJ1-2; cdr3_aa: ASSLTGGHGYT
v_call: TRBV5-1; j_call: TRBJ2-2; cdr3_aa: ASTISGGNTGELF
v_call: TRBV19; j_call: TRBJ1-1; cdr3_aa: ASSIVGEAF
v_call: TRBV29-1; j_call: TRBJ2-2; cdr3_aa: SVGLAGVPGELF
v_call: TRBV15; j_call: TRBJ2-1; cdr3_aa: ATSRPKLAGGRNEQF
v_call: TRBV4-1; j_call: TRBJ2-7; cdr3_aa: ASSYGTGKGEQY
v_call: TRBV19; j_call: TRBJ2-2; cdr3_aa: ASRMVEGDTGELF
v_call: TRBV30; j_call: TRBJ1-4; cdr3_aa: AWSFPYRGTNEKLF
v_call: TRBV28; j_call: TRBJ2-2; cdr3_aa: ASRSHDLTGELF
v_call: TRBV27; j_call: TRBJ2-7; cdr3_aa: ASSSPGALRSYEQY
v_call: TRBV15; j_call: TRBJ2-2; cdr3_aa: ATSRGTSGTGELF
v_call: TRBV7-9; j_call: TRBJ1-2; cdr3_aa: ASSSRSIYGYT
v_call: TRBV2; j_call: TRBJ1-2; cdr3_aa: ASSVGGGPYGYT
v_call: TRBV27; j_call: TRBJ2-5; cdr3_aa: ASSVVGGAQETQY
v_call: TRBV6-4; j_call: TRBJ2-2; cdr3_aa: ASSDSGVGELF
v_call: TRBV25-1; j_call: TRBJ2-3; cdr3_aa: ASSEFRTGSTDTQY
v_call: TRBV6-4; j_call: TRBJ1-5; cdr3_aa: ASSEGTGGNQPQH
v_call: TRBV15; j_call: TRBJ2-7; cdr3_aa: ATSREQGGPSYEQY
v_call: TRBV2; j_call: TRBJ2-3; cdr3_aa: ASSPAASGTDTQY
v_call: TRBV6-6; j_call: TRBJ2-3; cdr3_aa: ASRGTSGRSDTQY
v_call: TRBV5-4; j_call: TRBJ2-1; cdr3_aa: ASRPTSGRLVSEQF
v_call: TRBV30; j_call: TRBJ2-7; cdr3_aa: AWSLGPFYEQY
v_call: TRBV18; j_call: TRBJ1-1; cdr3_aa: ASSAREGWNTEAF
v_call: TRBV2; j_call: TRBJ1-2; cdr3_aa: ASTRAPAQGYT
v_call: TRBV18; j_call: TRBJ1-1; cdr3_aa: ASSPGENTEAF
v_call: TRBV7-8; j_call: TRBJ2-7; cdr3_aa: ASILAPRDDGLYEQY
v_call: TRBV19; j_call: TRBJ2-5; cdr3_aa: ASSIMETQY
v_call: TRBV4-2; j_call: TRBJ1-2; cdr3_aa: ASSHVPDQLLANYGYT
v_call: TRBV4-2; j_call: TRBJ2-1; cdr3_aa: ASSQDFGPSYNEQF
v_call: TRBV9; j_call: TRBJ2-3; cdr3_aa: ASSVGVGTDTQY
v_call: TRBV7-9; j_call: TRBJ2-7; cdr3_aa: ASSDLRTGGYEQY
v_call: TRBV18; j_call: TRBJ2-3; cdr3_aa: ASSPGLTDTQY
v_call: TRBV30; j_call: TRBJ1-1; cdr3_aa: ASEGGGVGTEAF
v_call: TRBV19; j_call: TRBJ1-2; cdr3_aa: ASSPGTEGLYGYT
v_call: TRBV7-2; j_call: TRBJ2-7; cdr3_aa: ASSLPSGRPSGEQY
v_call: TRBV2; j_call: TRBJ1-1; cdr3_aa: ACKEGTAGAAF
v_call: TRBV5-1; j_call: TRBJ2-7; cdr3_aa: ASSPLTGGTSYEQY
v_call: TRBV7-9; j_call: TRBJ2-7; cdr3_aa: ASSLVGQNPIGVEQY
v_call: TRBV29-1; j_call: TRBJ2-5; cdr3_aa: SVPTLAGALGKTQY
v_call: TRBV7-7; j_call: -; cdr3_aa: ASSLAVGAEQY
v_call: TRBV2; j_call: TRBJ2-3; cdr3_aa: ASSQDRGDTQY
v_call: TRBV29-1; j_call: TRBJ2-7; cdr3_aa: SVEAGLEQY
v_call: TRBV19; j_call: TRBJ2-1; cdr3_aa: ASSISRTGGNEQF
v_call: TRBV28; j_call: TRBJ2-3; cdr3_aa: ASSLSADNTDTQY
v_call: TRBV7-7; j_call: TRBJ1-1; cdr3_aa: ASSRGENTEAF
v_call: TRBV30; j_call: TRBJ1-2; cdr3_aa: AWSPTGFWDGYT
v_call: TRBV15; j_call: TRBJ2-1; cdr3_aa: ATSRDGTGAEEQF
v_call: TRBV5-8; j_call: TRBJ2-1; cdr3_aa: ASRLGPTGGSYNEQF